This T cell receptor (beta chain) comes out of a study of T cells generated in artificial thymic organoids. Separate semi-nested PCRs amplified TCRalpha and TCRbeta libraries using constant-region reverse primers in TRAC or TRBC. TCRdb used MiXCR to reprocess the 5' RACE reads, holding one entry per CDR3 protein. This table holds some 2,500 distinct CDR3 sequences, about 11% found once. This clonotype qualifies as medium-sized. V lost 0 bases and J lost 3; bases outside the gene matches: 4. CDR1 and CDR2 (germline): DFQATT, SNEGSKA (reference sequence). The CDR3 sequence is 16 residues long. The origin of this receptor is a human donor who gave cord blood stem cells for thymic organoid culture, a cardiac surgery patient who gave postnatal thymus, or a blood donor (not recorded which). Sequenced: naive CD8+ T cells from the thymus. Subset specified: CD3+TCRalphabeta+CD8SP T cells; for blood, CD45RO-CCR7+ naive CD8+ T cells. The chain has TRBV20-1 and TRBJ2-1; TRBD2 aligns across 11 bases. The chain's CDR3 is CSARDRLAGGYNEQFF. CDR3 coding DNA: TGCAGTGCTAGAGATCGCCTAGCGGGAGGCTACAATGAGCAGTTCTTC.